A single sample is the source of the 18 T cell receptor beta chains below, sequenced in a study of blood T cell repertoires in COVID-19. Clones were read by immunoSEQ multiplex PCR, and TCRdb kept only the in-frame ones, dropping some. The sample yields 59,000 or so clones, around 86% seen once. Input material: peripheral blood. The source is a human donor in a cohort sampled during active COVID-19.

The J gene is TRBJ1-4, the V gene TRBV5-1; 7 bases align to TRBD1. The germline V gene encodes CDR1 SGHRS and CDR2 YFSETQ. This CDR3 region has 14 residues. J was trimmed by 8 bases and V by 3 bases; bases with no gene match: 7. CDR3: CASSSAGGEEKLFF. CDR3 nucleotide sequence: TGCGCCAGCAGCTCCGCAGGGGGAGAAGAAAAACTGTTTTTT.

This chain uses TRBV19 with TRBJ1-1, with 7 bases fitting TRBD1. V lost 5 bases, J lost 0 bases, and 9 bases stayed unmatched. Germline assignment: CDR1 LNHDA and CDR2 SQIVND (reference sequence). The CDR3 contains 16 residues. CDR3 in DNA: TGTGCCAGTAGTCGGGGTCAGGGGGGATTGAACACTGAAGCTTTCTTT. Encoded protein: CASSRGQGGLNTEAFF.

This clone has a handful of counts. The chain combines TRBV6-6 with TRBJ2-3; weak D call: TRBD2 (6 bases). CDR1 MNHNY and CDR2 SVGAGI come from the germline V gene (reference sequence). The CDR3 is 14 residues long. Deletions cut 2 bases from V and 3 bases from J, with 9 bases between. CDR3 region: CASSYGGLTDTQYF. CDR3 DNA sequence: TGTGCCAGCAGTTACGGGGGGTTGACAGATACGCAGTATTTT.

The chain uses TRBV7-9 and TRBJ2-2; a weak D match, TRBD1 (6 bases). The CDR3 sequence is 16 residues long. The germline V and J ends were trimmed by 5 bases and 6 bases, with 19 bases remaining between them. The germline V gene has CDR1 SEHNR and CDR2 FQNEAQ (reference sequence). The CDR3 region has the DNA TGTGCCAGCAGCGCGGACAGAACGGTTTTCTCCGGGGAGCTGTTTTTT. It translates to CASSADRTVFSGELFF.

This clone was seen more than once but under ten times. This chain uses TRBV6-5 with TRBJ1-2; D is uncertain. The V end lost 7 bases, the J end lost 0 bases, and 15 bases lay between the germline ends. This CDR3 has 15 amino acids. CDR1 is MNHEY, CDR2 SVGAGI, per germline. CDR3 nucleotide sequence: TGTGCCAGCACCCGTCTTGCAACAACTAACTATGGCTACACCTTC. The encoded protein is CASTRLATTNYGYTF.

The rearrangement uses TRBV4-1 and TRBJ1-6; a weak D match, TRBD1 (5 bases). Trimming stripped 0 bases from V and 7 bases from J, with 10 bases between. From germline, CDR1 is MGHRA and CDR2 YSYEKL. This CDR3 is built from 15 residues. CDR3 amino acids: CASSQDRGWNSPLHF. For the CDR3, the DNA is TGCGCCAGCAGCCAAGATCGGGGGTGGAATTCACCCCTCCACTTT.

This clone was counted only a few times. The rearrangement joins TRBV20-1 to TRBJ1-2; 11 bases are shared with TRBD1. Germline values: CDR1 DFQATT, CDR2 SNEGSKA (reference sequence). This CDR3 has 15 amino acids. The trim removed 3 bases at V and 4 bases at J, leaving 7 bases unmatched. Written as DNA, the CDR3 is TGCAGTGCTAGTGCATCCGGGACAGGGGGCTATGGCTACACCTTC. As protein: CSASASGTGGYGYTF.

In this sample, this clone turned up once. CDR3 sequence (DNA): TGTGCCAGCAGCTCCACTACAGGGGGCAGGGAGACCCAGTACTTC. This encodes CASSSTTGGRETQYF. This sequence joins TRBV11-3 and TRBJ2-5, with 9 bases matching TRBD1. Germline trimming cut 4 bases from V and 5 bases from J; bases unmatched to any gene: 8. Germline assignment: CDR1 SGHNT and CDR2 YENEEA. This CDR3 is 15 amino acids long.

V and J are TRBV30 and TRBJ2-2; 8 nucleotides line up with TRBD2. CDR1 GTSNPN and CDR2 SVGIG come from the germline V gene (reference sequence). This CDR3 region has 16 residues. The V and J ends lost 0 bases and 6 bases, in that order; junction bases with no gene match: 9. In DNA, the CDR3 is TGTGCCTGGAGTGTAATCGGGGGGGCCAGTTCCGGGGAGCTGTTTTTT. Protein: CAWSVIGGASSGELFF.

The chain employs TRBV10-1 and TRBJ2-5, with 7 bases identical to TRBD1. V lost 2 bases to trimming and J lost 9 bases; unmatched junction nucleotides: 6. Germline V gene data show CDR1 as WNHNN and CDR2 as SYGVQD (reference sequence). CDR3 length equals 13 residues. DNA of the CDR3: TGCGCCAGCAGTGAGACACAAGGGACAGCCCAGTACTTC. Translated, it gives CASSETQGTAQYF.

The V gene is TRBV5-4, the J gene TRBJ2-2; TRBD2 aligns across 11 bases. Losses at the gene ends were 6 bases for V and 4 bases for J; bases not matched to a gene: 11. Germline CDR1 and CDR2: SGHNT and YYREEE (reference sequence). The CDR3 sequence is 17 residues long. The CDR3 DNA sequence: TGTGCCAGCACCCTACCAACTAGCGGGGGACTCACCGGGGAGCTGTTTTTT. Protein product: CASTLPTSGGLTGELFF.

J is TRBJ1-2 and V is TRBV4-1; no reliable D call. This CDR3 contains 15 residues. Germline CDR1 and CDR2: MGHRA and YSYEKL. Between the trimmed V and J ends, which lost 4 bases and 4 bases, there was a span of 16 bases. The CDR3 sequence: CASSLAVVEGYGYTF. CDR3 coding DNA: TGCGCCAGCAGCCTGGCCGTTGTAGAGGGCTATGGCTACACCTTC.

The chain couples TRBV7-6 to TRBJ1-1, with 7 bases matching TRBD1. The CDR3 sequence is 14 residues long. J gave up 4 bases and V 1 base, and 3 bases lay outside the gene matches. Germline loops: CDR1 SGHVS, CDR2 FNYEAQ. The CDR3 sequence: CASSLVRGVTEAFF. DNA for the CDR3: TGTGCCAGCAGCTTAGTCAGGGGGGTCACTGAAGCTTTCTTT.

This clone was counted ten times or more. CDR3 residues: CATSRNTEPGNTIYF. The DNA of the CDR3 is TGTGCCACCAGCAGAAATACAGAACCTGGAAACACCATATATTTT. This chain uses TRBV15 with TRBJ1-3; D unresolved. V was clipped by 2 bases and J by 2 bases, with 10 bases between them. Germline lookup yields CDR1 LNHNV and CDR2 YYDKDF (reference sequence). This CDR3 has 15 amino acids. Full variable domain (remainder filled in from reference TRBV15 and TRBJ1-3): DAMVIQNPRYQVTQFGKPVTLSCSQTLNHNVMYWYQQKSSQAPKLLFHYYDKDFNNEADTPDNFQSRRPNTSFCFLDIRSPGLGDTAMYLCATSRNTEPGNTIYFGEGSWLTVV.

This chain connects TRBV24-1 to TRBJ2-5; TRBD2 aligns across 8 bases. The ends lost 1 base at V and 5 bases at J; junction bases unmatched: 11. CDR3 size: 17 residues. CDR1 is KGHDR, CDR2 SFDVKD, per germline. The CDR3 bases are TGTGCCACCAGTGATTTTTCCGGGGGGGTCAGAACTGAGACCCAGTACTTC. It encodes CATSDFSGGVRTETQYF.

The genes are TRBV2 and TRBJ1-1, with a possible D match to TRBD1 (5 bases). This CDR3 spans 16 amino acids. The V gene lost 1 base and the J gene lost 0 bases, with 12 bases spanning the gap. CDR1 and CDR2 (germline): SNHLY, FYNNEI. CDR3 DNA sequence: TGTGCCAGCAGTGAAGTAGCCAGGGCAATGAACACTGAAGCTTTCTTT. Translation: CASSEVARAMNTEAFF.

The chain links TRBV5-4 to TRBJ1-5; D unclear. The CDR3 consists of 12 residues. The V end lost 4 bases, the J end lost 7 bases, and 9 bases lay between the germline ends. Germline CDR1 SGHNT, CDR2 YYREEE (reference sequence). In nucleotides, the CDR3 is TGTGCCAGCAGCCCCGCCAGGCAGCCCCAGCATTTT. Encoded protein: CASSPARQPQHF.

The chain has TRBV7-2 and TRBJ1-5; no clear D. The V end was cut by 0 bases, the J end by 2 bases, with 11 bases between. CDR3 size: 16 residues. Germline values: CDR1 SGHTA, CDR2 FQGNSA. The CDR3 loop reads CASSLARLGGNQPQHF. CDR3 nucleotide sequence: TGTGCCAGCAGCTTAGCGAGACTAGGAGGCAATCAGCCCCAGCATTTT.